The clone carrying this T cell receptor (beta chain) was seen many times. The antigen is not known. This entry is derived from a study of early T cells in non-severe SARS-CoV-2 infection. For the study at large: Sequencing of unsorted whole blood was done on bulk RNA, leaving chains unpaired. Study-level results: VDJdb matching skewed toward anti-spike CD8 responses, missing private and CD4 specificities.

Individual cDNA molecules were tagged with unique molecular identifiers. TCRdb re-derived calls from the 5' RACE reads in MiXCR, one entry per CDR3 protein. The sample yields around 70,000 distinct CDR3 sequences, less than 15% seen once. The CDR3 has 13 residues. Germline loops: CDR1 WSHSY, CDR2 SAAADI. The germline V and J ends were trimmed by 8 bases and 4 bases, with 12 bases remaining between them. The rearrangement links TRBV10-2 to TRBJ2-1; no definite D call. This TCR derives from an adult who was a healthcare worker with PCR-confirmed SARS-CoV-2 infection or an uninfected control (not recorded which). Sample: whole blood. The CDR3 region has the DNA TGCGCCAGCGGTTCGGCCTTGTACAATGAGCAGTTCTTC. Translating gives CASGSALYNEQFF.